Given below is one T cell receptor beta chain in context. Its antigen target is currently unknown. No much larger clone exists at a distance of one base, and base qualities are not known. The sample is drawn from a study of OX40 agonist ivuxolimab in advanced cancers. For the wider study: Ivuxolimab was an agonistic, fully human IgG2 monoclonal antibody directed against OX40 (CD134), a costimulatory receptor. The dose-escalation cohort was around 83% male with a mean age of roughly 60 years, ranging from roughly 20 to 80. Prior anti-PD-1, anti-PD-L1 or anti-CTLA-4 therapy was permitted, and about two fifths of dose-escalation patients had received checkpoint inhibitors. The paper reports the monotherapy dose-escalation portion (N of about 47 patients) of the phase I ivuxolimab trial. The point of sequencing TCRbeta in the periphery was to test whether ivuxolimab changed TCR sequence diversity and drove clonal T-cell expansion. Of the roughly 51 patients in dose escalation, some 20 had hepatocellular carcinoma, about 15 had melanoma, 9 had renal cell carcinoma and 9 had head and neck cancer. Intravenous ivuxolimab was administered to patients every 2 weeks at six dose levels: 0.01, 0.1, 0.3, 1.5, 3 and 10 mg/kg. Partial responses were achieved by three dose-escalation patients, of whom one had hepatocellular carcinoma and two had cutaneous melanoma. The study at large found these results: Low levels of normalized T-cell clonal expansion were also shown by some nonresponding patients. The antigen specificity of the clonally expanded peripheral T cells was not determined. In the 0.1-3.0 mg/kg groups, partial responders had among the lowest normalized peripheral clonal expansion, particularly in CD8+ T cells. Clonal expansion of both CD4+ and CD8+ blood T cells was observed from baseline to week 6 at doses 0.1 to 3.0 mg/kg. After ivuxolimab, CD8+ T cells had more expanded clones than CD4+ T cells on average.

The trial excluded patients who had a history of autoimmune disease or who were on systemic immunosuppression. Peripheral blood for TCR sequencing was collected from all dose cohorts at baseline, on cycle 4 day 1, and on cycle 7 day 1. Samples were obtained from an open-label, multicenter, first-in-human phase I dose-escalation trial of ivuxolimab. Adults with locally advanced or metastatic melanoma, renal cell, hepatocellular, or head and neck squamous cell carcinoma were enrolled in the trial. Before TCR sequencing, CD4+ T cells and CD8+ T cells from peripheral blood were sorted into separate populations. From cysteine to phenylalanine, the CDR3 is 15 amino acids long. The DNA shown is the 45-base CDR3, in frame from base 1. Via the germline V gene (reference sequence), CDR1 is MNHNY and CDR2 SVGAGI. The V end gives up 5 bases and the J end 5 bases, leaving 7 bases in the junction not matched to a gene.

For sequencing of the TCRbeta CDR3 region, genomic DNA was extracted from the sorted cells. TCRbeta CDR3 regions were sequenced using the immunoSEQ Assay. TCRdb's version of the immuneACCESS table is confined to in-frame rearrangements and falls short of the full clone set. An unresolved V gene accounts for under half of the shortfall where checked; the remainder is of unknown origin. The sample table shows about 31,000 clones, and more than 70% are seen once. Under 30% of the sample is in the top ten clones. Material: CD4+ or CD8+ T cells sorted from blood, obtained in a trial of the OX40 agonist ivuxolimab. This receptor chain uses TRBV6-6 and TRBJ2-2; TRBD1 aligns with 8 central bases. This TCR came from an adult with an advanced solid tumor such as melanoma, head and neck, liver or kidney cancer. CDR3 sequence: CASSSGQGGTGELFF. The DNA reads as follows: TGTGCCAGCAGTAGTGGACAGGGAGGTACCGGGGAGCTGTTTTTT.